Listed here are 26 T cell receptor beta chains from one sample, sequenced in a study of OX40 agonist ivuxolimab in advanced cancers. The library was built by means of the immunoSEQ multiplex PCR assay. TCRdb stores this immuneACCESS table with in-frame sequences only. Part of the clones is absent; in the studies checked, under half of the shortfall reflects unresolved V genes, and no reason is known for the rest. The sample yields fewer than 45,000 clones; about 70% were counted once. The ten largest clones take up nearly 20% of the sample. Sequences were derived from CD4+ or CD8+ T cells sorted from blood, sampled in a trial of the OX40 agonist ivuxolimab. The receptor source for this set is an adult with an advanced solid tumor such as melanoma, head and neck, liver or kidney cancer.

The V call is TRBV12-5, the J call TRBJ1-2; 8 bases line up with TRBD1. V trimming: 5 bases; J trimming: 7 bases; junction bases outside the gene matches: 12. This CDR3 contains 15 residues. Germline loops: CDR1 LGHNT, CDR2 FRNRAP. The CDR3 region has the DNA TGTGCTAGTGGTATTACAGACAGGGGCGTTAGTGGCTACACCTTC. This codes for CASGITDRGVSGYTF.

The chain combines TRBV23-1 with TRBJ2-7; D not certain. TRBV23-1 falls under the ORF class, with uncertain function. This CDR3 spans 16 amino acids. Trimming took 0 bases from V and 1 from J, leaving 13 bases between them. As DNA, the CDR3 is TGCGCCAGCAGTCAATCGTGTCGGCGCCCATCCTACGAGCAGTACGTC. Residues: CASSQSCRRPSYEQYV.

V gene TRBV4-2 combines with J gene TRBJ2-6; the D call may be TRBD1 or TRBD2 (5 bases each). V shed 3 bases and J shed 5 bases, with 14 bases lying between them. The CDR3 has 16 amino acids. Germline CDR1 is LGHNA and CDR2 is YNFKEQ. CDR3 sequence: CASSQGDAPWANVLTF. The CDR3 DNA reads TGTGCCAGCAGCCAGGGGGACGCCCCCTGGGCCAACGTCCTGACTTTC.

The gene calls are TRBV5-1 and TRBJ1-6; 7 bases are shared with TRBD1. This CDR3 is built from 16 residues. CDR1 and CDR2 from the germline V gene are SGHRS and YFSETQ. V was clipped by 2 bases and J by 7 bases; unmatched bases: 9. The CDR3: CASSLDPGGKNSPLHF. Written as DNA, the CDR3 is TGCGCCAGCAGCTTAGATCCAGGGGGGAAGAATTCACCCCTCCACTTT.

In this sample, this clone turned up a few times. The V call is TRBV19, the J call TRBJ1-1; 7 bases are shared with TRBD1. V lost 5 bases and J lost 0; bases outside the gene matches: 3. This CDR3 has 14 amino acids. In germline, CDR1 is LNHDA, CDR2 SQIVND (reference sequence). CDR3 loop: CASSLQGLNTEAFF. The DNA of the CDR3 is TGTGCCAGTAGTCTACAGGGGTTGAACACTGAAGCTTTCTTT.

The CDR3 coding sequence is TGCGCCAGCAGCCCGGTCATCGCTGGAAACACCATATATTTT. It codes for CASSPVIAGNTIYF. This chain links TRBV4-1 with TRBJ1-3; D remains ambiguous. Trimming took 4 bases from V and 2 from J, leaving 9 bases between them. CDR3 length: 14 residues. The germline V gene encodes CDR1 MGHRA and CDR2 YSYEKL.

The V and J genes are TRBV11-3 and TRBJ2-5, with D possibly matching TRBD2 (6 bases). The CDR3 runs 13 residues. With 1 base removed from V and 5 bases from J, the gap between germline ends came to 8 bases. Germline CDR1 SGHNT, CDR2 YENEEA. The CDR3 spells CASSLGGVETQYF. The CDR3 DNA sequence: TGTGCCAGCAGCTTAGGCGGGGTGGAGACCCAGTACTTC.

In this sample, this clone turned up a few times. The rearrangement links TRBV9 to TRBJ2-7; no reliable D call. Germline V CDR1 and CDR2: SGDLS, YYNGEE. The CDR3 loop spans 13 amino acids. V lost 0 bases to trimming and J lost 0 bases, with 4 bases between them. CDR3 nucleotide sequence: TGTGCCAGCAGCGTAGGCCCCTCCTACGAGCAGTACTTC. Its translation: CASSVGPSYEQYF.

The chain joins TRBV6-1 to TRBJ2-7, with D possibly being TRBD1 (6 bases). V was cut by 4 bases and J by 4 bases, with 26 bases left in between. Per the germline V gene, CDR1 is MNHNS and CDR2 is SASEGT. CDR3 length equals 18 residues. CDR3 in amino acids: CASSAGRWTAVDLYEQYF. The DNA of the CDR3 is TGTGCCAGCAGTGCGGGTAGATGGACAGCGGTCGACTTATACGAGCAGTACTTC.

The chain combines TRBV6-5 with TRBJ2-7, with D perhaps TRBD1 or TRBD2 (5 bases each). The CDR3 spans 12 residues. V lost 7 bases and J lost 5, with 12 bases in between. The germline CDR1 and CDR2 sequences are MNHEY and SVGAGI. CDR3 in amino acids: CASNGRDHEQYF. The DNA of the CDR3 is TGTGCCAGCAATGGCAGGGACCACGAGCAGTACTTC.

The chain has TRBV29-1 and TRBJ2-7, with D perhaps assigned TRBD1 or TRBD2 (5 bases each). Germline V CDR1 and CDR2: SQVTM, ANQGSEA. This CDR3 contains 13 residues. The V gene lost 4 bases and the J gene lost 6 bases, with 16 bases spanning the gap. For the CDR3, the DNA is TGCAGCGTTGCTTATTCCGTTGGGGGCGAGCAGTACTTC. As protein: CSVAYSVGGEQYF.

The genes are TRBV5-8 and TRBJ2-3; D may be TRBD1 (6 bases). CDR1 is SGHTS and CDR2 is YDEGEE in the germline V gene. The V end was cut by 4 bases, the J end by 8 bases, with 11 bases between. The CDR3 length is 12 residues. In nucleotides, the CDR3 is TGTGCCAGCAGCCGGGACACTCCTACGCAGTATTTT. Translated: CASSRDTPTQYF.

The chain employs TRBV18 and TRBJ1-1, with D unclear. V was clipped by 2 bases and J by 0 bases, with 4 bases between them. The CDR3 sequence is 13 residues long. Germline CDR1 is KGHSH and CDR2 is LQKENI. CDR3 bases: TGTGCCAGCTCACCAGAACTGAACACTGAAGCTTTCTTT. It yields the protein CASSPELNTEAFF.

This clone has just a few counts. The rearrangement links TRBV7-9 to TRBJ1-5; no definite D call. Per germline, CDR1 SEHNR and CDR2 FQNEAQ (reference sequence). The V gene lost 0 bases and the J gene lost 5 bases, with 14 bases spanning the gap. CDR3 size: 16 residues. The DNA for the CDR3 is TGTGCCAGCAGCTTAGCGCCCAAGGACGGCTATCAGCCCCAGCATTTT. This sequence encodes CASSLAPKDGYQPQHF.

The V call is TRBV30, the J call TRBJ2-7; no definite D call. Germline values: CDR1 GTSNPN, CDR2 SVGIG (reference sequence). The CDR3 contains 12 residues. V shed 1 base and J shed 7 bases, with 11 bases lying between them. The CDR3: CAWSAPVSEQYF. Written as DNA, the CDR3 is TGTGCCTGGAGTGCACCGGTGAGTGAGCAGTACTTC.

The CDR3 sequence: CASSLVGGNEKLFF. The CDR3 coding sequence is TGTGCCAGCAGTTTAGTTGGCGGTAATGAAAAACTGTTTTTT. The J gene is TRBJ1-4, the V gene TRBV28; D not resolved. The length of the CDR3 is 14 residues. Trimming removed 2 bases at V and 4 bases at J, with 8 bases between. Germline lookup yields CDR1 MDHEN and CDR2 SYDVKM.

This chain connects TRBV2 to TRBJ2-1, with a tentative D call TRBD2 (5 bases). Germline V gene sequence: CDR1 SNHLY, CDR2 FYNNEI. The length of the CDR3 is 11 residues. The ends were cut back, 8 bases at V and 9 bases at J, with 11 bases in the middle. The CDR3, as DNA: TGTGCCAGCGGGAGAAACACTGAGCAGTTCTTC. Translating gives CASGRNTEQFF. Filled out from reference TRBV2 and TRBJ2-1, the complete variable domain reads EPEVTQTPSHQVTQMGQEVILRCVPISNHLYFYWYRQILGQKVEFLVSFYNNEISEKSEIFDDQFSVERPDGSNFTLKIRSTKLEDSAMYFCASGRNTEQFFGPGTRLTVL.

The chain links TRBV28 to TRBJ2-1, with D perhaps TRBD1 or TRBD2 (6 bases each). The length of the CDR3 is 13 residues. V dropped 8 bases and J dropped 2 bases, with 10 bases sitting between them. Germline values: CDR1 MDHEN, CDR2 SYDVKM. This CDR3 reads CASGGGAYNEQFF. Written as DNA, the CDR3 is TGTGCCAGCGGAGGGGGAGCCTACAATGAGCAGTTCTTC. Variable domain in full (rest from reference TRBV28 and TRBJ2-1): DVKVTQSSRYLVKRTGEKVFLECVQDMDHENMFWYRQDPGLGLRLIYFSYDVKMKEKGDIPEGYSVSREKKERFSLILESASTNQTSMYLCASGGGAYNEQFFGPGTRLTVL.

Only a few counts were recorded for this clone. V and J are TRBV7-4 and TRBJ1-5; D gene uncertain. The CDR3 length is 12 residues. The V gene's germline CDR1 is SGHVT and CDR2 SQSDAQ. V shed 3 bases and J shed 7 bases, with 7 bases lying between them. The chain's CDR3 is CASSLRKQPQHF. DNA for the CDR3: TGTGCCAGCAGCTTGCGGAAACAGCCCCAGCATTTT.

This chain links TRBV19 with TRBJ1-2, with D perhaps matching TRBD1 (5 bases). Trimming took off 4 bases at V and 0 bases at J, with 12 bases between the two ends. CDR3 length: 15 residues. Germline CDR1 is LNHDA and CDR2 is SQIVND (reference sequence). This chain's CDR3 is CASSTGPASNYGYTF. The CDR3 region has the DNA TGTGCCAGTAGTACAGGGCCTGCTTCTAACTATGGCTACACCTTC.

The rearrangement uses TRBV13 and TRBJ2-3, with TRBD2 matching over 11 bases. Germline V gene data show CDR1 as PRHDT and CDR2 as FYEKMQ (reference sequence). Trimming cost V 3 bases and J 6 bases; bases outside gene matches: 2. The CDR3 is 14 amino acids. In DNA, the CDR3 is TGTGCCAGCAGCTTCCGACTAGCGGGGGATACGCAGTATTTT. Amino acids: CASSFRLAGDTQYF.

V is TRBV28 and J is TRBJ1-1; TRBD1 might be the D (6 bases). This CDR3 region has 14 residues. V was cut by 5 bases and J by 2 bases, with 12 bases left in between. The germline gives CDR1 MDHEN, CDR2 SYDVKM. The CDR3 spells CASSNSGANTEAFF. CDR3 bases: TGTGCCAGCAGTAACTCGGGGGCTAACACTGAAGCTTTCTTT.

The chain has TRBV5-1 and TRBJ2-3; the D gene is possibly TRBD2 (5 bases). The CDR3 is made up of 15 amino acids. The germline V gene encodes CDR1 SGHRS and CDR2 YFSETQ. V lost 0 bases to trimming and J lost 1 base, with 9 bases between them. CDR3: CASSLGTLGTDTQYF. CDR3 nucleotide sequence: TGCGCCAGCAGCTTGGGGACTCTAGGCACAGATACGCAGTATTTT.

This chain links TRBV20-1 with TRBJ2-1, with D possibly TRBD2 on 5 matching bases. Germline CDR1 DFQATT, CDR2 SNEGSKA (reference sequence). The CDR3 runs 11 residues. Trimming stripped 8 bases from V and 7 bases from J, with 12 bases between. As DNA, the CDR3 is TGCAGTACAACTAGGTCTAATGAGCAGTTCTTC. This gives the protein CSTTRSNEQFF.

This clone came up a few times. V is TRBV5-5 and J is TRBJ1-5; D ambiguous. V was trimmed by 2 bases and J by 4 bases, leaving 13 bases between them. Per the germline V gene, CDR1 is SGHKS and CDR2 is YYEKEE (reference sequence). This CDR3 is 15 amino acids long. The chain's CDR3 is CASSFDPAGNQPQHF. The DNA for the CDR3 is TGTGCCAGCAGCTTTGATCCGGCGGGGAATCAGCCCCAGCATTTT.

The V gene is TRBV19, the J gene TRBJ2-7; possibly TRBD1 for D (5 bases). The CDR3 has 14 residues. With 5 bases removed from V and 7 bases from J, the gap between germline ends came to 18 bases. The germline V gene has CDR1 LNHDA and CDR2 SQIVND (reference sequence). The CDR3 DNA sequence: TGTGCCAGTAGTCCCAGGGCCGGTTGGTATGAGCAGTACTTC. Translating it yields CASSPRAGWYEQYF.